Listed here are 18 T cell receptor beta chains from one sample, sequenced in a study of OX40 agonist ivuxolimab in advanced cancers. Profiling relied on immunoSEQ multiplex PCR, and the TCRdb table lists in-frame clones only, not all of them. The table has fewer than 55,000 clones, more than 75% seen once. The sequencing used CD4+ or CD8+ T cells sorted from blood, collected in a trial of the OX40 agonist ivuxolimab. The receptor source for this set is an adult with an advanced solid tumor such as melanoma, head and neck, liver or kidney cancer.

The chain combines TRBV6-5 with TRBJ2-3; D call uncertain. The V gene lost 1 base and the J gene lost 3 bases, with 14 bases spanning the gap. Germline CDR1 and CDR2: MNHEY and SVGAGI. The CDR3 is 16 amino acids. The CDR3 reads CASSYFSGSMTDTQYF. CDR3 bases: TGTGCCAGCAGTTACTTCTCGGGTAGCATGACAGATACGCAGTATTTT.

This chain uses TRBV27 with TRBJ1-1; D might be TRBD1 (5 bases). Germline assignment: CDR1 MNHEY and CDR2 SMNVEV (reference sequence). V was trimmed by 2 bases and J by 3 bases, leaving 13 bases between them. The CDR3 loop spans 15 amino acids. CDR3 residues: CASSLGAEGHTEAFF. Written as DNA, the CDR3 is TGTGCCAGCAGTTTAGGGGCTGAGGGTCACACTGAAGCTTTCTTT.

The count of this clone is one. V usage is TRBV13 and J usage is TRBJ2-5; either TRBD1 or TRBD2 may supply D (5 bases each). Trimming stripped 5 bases from V and 2 bases from J, with 9 bases between. This CDR3 is built from 13 residues. Looked up from germline, CDR1 is PRHDT and CDR2 is FYEKMQ (reference sequence). CDR3 sequence: CASSRWGQETQYF. CDR3 in DNA: TGTGCCAGCAGCCGCTGGGGGCAAGAGACCCAGTACTTC.

The chain is built from TRBV30 and TRBJ1-1; D call uncertain. Trimming removed 2 bases at V and 0 bases at J, with 4 bases between. The length of the CDR3 is 12 residues. Germline V gene lookup returns CDR1 GTSNPN and CDR2 SVGIG (reference sequence). The DNA of the CDR3 is TGTGCCTGGAGTCATATGAACACTGAAGCTTTCTTT. Its protein product is CAWSHMNTEAFF.

This chain joins TRBV4-3 and TRBJ1-1, with TRBD1 as a possible D gene (5 bases). Germline CDR1 reads LGHNA; CDR2 reads YSLEER. Trimming left V 0 bases short and J 14 bases short, with 19 bases between. The CDR3 length is 14 residues. The CDR3 here is CASSQDRGEQRRFF. DNA of the CDR3: TGCGCCAGCAGCCAAGATCGGGGGGAACAGAGGCGCTTCTTT.

This clone was recorded only once. The chain combines TRBV14 with TRBJ2-2; perhaps TRBD2 as D (6 bases). Trimming took 1 base from V and 2 from J, leaving 8 bases between them. The CDR3 sequence is 15 residues long. Germline assignment: CDR1 SGHDN and CDR2 FVKESK. DNA for the CDR3: TGTGCCAGCAGCCAAGTTAGCGGAAACACCGGGGAGCTGTTTTTT. It is translated as CASSQVSGNTGELFF.

The chain combines TRBV7-8 with TRBJ2-7; TRBD2 is a possible D gene (6 bases). Germline V gene data show CDR1 as SGHVS and CDR2 as FQNEAQ. This CDR3 comprises 17 residues. V shed 2 bases and J shed 3 bases, with 20 bases lying between them. Here the CDR3 reads CASSLNSRRDSFYEQYF. Written as DNA, the CDR3 is TGTGCCAGCAGCTTAAACTCCCGACGGGACTCCTTCTACGAGCAGTACTTC. The full variable domain, rest sourced from reference TRBV7-8 and TRBJ2-7, is GAGVSQSPRYKVAKRGQDVALRCDPISGHVSLFWYQQALGQGPEFLTYFQNEAQLDKSGLPSDRFFAERPEGSVSTLKIQRTQQEDSAVYLCASSLNSRRDSFYEQYFGPGTRLTVT.

In the case of this clone: An end of the junction does not agree with germline; a read error may underlie this. The V and J genes are TRBV11-2 and TRBJ1-1; D gene unclear. The V gene's germline CDR1 is SGHAT and CDR2 FQNNGV. This CDR3 region has 11 residues. The CDR3 nucleotides are TGTGCCAGCAGCTTAGTTCCCGCCCCCTTGTTT. Amino acids: CASSLVPAPLF.

The CDR3 loop reads CASSIGGPGQGDIEQFF. The CDR3 coding sequence is TGTGCCAGTAGTATCGGAGGGCCGGGACAGGGGGACATTGAGCAGTTCTTC. The chain joins TRBV19 to TRBJ2-1; 11 bases are shared with TRBD1. From germline, CDR1 is LNHDA and CDR2 SQIVND (reference sequence). Trimming at V came to 3 bases and at J to 9 bases, leaving 13 bases not matched to a gene. The CDR3 is 17 residues long.

V is TRBV7-8 and J is TRBJ1-3; D unresolved. Germline CDR1 SGHVS, CDR2 FQNEAQ. The CDR3 is 15 amino acids. The V end lost 5 bases, the J end lost 0 bases, and 11 bases lay between the germline ends. This CDR3 reads CASSLVSISGNTIYF. The CDR3 coding sequence is TGTGCCAGCAGCCTCGTCTCAATCTCTGGAAACACCATATATTTT.

This sequence joins TRBV2 and TRBJ1-6; no reliable D call. This CDR3 contains 15 residues. The germline gives CDR1 SNHLY, CDR2 FYNNEI. V gave up 2 bases and J gave up 7 bases, with 12 bases separating them. This CDR3 reads CASSEWQMANSPLHF. The CDR3 region has the DNA TGTGCCAGCAGTGAATGGCAGATGGCGAATTCACCCCTCCACTTT.

The V call is TRBV9, the J call TRBJ1-3, with TRBD1 matching 10 bases. J was trimmed by 4 bases and V by 3 bases; bases with no gene match: 4. The V gene's germline CDR1 is SGDLS and CDR2 YYNGEE. The CDR3 has 15 residues. Here the CDR3 DNA reads TGTGCCAGCAGCGGTGGACAGGGGGTGGGAAACACCATATATTTT. Protein: CASSGGQGVGNTIYF.

Relative to its sample, this clone is medium-sized (0.01 to 0.1%). The gene calls are TRBV6-5 and TRBJ1-2; a weak D match, TRBD1 (6 bases). Per the germline V gene, CDR1 is MNHEY and CDR2 is SVGAGI. Trimming stripped 5 bases from V and 4 bases from J, with 17 bases between. This CDR3 contains 15 residues. The CDR3 here is CASSPTDRLFYGYTF. The CDR3 DNA sequence: TGTGCCAGCAGTCCTACCGACAGGCTTTTCTATGGCTACACCTTC.

The gene calls are TRBV30 and TRBJ2-6, with D uncertain. Germline V gives CDR1 GTSNPN, CDR2 SVGIG (reference sequence). The CDR3 runs to 15 residues. Trimming left V 0 bases short and J 1 base short, with 7 bases between. CDR3 region: CAWSVIISGANVLTF. The DNA for the CDR3 is TGTGCCTGGAGTGTTATCATATCTGGGGCCAACGTCCTGACTTTC.

This chain uses TRBV30 with TRBJ1-2, with TRBD1 matching over 9 bases. Germline V gene lookup returns CDR1 GTSNPN and CDR2 SVGIG (reference sequence). CDR3 size: 14 residues. Trimming took 4 bases from V and 6 from J; bases not matched to a gene: 9. In DNA, the CDR3 is TGTGCCTGGACCCTGGGACAGGGATCGGATGGCTACACCTTC. Protein product: CAWTLGQGSDGYTF.

V and J are TRBV7-9 and TRBJ2-3, with TRBD2 matching over 9 bases. The germline CDR1 and CDR2 sequences are SEHNR and FQNEAQ (reference sequence). The V segment lost 5 bases and the J segment 1 base; nucleotides outside the gene matches: 7. CDR3 length: 16 amino acids. The CDR3 DNA follows: TGTGCCAGCAGCGTTCTCCGGACTAGCGGCACAGATACGCAGTATTTT. Residues: CASSVLRTSGTDTQYF.

This clone was seen a single time. V and J are TRBV10-2 and TRBJ2-3; the match to TRBD1 covers 10 bases. CDR1 and CDR2 (germline): WSHSY, SAAADI. Germline trimming cut 3 bases from V and 0 bases from J; bases unmatched to any gene: 6. The CDR3 runs 17 residues. Here the CDR3 reads CASSDPWTGGSTDTQYF. CDR3 bases: TGCGCCAGCAGTGACCCATGGACAGGGGGGAGCACAGATACGCAGTATTTT.

This sequence joins TRBV5-6 and TRBJ2-7, with a weak D call TRBD2 (5 bases). Germline-derived CDR1 and CDR2 are SGHDT and YYEEEE. The CDR3 is 13 residues long. Between the trimmed V and J ends, which lost 2 bases and 7 bases, there was a span of 13 bases. CDR3 in DNA: TGTGCCAGCAGCTTTGGACTGGGCCAGGAGCAGTACTTC. Its translation: CASSFGLGQEQYF.